The present entry profiles one TCR beta chain with its context. The PCR ran on 60 Vbeta and 13 Jbeta primers. The table came from immunoSEQ multiplex PCR; TCRdb's copy has only in-frame clones and leaves some out. The table records some 100,000 clones, around 81% of them present only once. The sample is drawn from a study of cytomegalovirus exposure and HLA in healthy donors. The sequence derives from a woman aged 30 to 39 in good health and CMV-seronegative. Source material: PBMCs.

The DNA of the CDR3 is TGTGCCAGTAGTATTTTGGGACAGGCTCCTTATGGCTACACCTTC. Translated: CASSILGQAPYGYTF. V is TRBV19 and J is TRBJ1-2, with TRBD1 matching over 8 bases. Germline V gives CDR1 LNHDA, CDR2 SQIVND (reference sequence). The CDR3 is 15 amino acids. J was trimmed by 5 bases and V by 3 bases; bases with no gene match: 8.